This T cell receptor (beta chain) was sequenced during a study of tumor-infiltrating lymphocytes in primary liver carcinoma. Background on the study: Every sample contained roughly 3.5 to 7.13 million productive TCRbeta reads, and these numbers were similar from one tissue type to another. Study findings and constraints: Researchers found tumor-adjacent and tumor-blood pairs overlapped less than tumor region pairs.

From approximately 0.5 ug of total RNA, TCR beta-specific cDNA was reverse-transcribed using a constant-region primer. ARM-PCR was slightly modified, and three nested multiplex PCR rounds with it gave rise to the TCR beta libraries. TRBV1-TRBV30 forward primers and a C-beta reverse primer were used in the first two PCR rounds, which each ran for approximately 9 cycles. One entry per CDR3 protein results from TCRdb running MiXCR on the multiplex PCR reads. The repertoire has some 120,000 distinct CDR3 sequences, about 68% of them found once; the top ten carry about a tenth. Deletions cut 1 base from V and 7 bases from J, with 11 bases between. The CDR3 has 13 residues. CDR1 is SGHVS, CDR2 FQNEAQ, per germline. Investigators took RNA and DNA out together from 20-30 mg of unsorted bulk tissue. Primary liver carcinomas in the patients were surgically resected. Regarding this clonotype: Its antigen is not known. The CDR3 carries no conserved terminal phenylalanine or tryptophan, so it likely arises from a read error.

The chain joins TRBV7-8 to TRBJ2-7; D not certain. The sample comprised liver tumor tissue from sampling region 1. Subset noted: tumor region T1, superior pole. The source of this sequence is a woman in her fifties or sixties with primary liver carcinoma and hepatitis B virus infection. The CDR3 reads CASSLELYREQYL. The DNA of the CDR3 is TGTGCCAGCAGCTTAGAACTCTATCGGGAGCAGTACCTC.